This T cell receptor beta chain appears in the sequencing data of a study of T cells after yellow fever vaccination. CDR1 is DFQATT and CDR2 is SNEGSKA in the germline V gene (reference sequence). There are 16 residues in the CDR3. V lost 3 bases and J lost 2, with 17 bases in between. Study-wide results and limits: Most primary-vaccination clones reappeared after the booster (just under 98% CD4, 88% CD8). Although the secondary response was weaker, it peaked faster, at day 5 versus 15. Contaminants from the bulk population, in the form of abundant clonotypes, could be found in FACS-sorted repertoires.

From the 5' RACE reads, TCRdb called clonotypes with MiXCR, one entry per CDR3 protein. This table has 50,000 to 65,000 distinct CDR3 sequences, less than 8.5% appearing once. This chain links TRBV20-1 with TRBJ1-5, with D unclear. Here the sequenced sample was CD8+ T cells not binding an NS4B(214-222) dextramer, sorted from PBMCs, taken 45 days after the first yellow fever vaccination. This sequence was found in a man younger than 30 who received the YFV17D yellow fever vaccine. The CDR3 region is CSASNWVTIGNQPQHF. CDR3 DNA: TGCAGTGCTAGTAATTGGGTAACGATAGGCAATCAGCCCCAGCATTTT.